At least ten counts were recorded for the clone carrying this T cell receptor beta chain. The antigen remains undetermined. TCRdb re-called the RACE reads with MiXCR, one entry per CDR3 protein. The data show 60,000 to 80,000 distinct CDR3 sequences, roughly 6.1% seen once. The sample is drawn from a study of human T cells and chemical hapten exposure. Findings and caveats of the study: TCRs whose frequency exceeded 1 in 1000 remained the same following DPC sensitization.

The germline V and J ends were trimmed by 6 bases and 2 bases, with 5 bases remaining between them. CDR1 and CDR2 from the germline V gene are DFQATT and SNEGSKA (reference sequence). The CDR3 loop spans 12 amino acids. Regarding time point: healthy volunteer bleed at 6 weeks. Total RNA was extracted from unfractionated whole blood. J is TRBJ2-6 and V is TRBV20-1; D is ambiguous. The source material was whole blood. This receptor was taken from a female donor in good health. Some clones in this sample may be carry-over from other donors' samples. This chain's CDR3 is CSATPGANVLTF. CDR3 DNA: TGCAGTGCCACTCCTGGGGCCAACGTCCTGACTTTC.